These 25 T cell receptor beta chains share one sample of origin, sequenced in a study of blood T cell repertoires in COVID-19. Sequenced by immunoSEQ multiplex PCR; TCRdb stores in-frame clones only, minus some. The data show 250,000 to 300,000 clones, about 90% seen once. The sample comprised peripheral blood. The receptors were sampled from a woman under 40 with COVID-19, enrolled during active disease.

CDR3 residues: CASRSTGAAPGNTIYF. The CDR3 DNA sequence: TGTGCCAGCAGGAGTACAGGGGCGGCTCCTGGAAACACCATATATTTT. The chain links TRBV2 to TRBJ1-3, with 7 bases matching TRBD1. Germline V gives CDR1 SNHLY, CDR2 FYNNEI. Trimming at V came to 6 bases and at J to 2 bases, leaving 10 bases not matched to a gene. This CDR3 has 16 residues.

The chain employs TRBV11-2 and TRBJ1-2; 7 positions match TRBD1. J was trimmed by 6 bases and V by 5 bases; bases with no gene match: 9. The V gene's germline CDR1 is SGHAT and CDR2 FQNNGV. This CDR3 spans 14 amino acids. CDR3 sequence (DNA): TGTGCCAGCAGCGAGACAGGGACGGCACATGGCTACACCTTC. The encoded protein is CASSETGTAHGYTF.

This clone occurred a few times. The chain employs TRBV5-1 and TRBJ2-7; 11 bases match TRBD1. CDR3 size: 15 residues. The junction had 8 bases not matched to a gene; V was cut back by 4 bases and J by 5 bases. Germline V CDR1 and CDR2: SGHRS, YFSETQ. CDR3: CASSIGTGGINEQYF. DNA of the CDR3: TGCGCCAGCAGCATAGGGACAGGGGGTATAAACGAGCAGTACTTC.

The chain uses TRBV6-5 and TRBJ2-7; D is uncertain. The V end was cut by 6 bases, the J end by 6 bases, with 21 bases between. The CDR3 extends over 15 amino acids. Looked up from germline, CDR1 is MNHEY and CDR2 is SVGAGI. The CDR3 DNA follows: TGTGCCAGCAGAGCCTTGACACCCACCCATTCCGAGCAGTACTTC. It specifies CASRALTPTHSEQYF.

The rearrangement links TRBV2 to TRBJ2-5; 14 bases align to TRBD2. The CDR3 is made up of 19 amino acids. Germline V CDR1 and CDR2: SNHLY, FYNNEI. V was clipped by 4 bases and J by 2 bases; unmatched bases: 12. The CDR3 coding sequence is TGTGCCAGCAGTGTATTGGGACTAGCGGGAGTGAGGCTACAAGAGACCCAGTACTTC. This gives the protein CASSVLGLAGVRLQETQYF.

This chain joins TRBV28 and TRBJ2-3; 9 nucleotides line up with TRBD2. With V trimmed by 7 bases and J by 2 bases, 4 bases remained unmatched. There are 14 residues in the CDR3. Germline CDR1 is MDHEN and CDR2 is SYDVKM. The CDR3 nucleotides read TGTGCCAGCACTCTAGCGGGATTCACAGATACGCAGTATTTT. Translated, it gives CASTLAGFTDTQYF.

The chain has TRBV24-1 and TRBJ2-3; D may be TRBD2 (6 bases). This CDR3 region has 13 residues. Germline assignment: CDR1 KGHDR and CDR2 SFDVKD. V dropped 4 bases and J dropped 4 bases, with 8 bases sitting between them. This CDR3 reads CATSDSGADTQYF. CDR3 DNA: TGTGCCACCAGTGACTCGGGGGCAGATACGCAGTATTTT.

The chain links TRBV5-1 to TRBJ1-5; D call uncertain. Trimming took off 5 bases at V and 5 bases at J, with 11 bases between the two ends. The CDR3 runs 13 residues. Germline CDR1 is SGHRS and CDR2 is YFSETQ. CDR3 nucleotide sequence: TGCGCCAGCAGTACTGATCGCGATCAGCCCCAGCATTTT. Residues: CASSTDRDQPQHF.

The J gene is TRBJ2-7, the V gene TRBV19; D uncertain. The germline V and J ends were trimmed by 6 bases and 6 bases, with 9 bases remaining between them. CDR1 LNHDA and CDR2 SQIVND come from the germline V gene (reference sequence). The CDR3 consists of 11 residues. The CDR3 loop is CASRNSGEQYF. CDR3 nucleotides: TGTGCCAGTAGAAATTCGGGCGAGCAGTACTTC.

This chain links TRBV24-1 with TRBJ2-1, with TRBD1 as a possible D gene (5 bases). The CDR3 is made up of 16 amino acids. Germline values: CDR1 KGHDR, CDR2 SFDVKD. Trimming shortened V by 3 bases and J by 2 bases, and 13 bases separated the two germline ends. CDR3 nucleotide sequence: TGTGCCACCAGTGATCTACAGGAGCCCCCCTACAATGAGCAGTTCTTC. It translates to CATSDLQEPPYNEQFF.

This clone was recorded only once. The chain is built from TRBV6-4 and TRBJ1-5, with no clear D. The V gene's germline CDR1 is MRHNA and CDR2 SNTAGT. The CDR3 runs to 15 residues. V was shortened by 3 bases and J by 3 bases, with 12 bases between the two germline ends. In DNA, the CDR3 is TGTGCCAGCAGTGAATCCGTGACTTCCAATCAGCCCCAGCATTTT. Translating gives CASSESVTSNQPQHF.

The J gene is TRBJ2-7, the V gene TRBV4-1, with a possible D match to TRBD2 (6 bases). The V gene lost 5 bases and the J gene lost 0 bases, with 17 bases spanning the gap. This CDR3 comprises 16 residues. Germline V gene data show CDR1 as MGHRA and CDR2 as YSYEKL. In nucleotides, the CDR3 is TGCGCCAGCAGCGAAGGTCCCTGGCGGGACTCCTACGAGCAGTACTTC. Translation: CASSEGPWRDSYEQYF.

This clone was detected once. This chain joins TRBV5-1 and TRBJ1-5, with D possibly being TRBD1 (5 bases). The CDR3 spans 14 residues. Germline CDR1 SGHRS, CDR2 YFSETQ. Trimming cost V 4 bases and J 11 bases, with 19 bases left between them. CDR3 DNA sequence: TGCGCCAGCAGCCTGCTAGGGGCCGGAGAGGCCCAGCATTTT. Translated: CASSLLGAGEAQHF.

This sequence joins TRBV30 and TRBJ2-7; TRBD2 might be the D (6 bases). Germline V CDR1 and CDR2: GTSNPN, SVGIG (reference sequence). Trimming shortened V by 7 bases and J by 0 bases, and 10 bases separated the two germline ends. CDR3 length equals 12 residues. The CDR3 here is CAFDGSSYEQYF. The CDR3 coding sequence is TGTGCCTTTGACGGGAGCTCCTACGAGCAGTACTTC.

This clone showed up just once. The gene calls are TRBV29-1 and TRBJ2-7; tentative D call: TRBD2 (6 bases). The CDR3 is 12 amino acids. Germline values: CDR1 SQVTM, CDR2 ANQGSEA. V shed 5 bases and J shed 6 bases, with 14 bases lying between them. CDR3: CSVSGGDLEQYF. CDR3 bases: TGCAGCGTTAGTGGAGGGGACCTCGAGCAGTACTTC.

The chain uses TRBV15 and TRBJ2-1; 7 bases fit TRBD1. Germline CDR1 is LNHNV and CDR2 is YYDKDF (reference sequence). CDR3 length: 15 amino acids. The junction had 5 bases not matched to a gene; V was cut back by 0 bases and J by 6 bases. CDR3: CATSRDRKGANEQFF. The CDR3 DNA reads TGTGCCACCAGCAGAGATAGGAAGGGGGCCAATGAGCAGTTCTTC.

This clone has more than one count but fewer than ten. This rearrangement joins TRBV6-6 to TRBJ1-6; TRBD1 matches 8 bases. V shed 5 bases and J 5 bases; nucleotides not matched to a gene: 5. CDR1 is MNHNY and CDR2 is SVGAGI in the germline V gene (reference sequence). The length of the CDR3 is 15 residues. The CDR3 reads CASSPQGGHNSPLHF. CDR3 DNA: TGTGCCAGCAGTCCACAGGGGGGTCATAATTCACCCCTCCACTTT.

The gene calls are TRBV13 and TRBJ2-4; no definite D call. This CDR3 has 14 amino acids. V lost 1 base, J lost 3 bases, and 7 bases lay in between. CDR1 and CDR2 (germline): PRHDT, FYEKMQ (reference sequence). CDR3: CASSLAVIKNIQYF. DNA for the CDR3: TGTGCCAGCAGCTTAGCAGTAATCAAAAACATTCAGTACTTC.

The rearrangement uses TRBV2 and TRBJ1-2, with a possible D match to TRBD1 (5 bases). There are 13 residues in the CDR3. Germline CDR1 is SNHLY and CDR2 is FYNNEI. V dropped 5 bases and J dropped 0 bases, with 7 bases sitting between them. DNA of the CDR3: TGTGCCAGCAGTCCACAGGCTAACTATGGCTACACCTTC. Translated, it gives CASSPQANYGYTF.

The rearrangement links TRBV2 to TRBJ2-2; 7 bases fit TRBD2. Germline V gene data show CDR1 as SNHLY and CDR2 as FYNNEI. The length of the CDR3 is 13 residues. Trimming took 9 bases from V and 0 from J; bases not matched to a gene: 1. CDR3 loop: CARLAANTGELFF. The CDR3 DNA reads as TGTGCCAGGCTAGCGGCGAACACCGGGGAGCTGTTTTTT. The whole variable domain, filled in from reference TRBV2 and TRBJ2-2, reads EPEVTQTPSHQVTQMGQEVILRCVPISNHLYFYWYRQILGQKVEFLVSFYNNEISEKSEIFDDQFSVERPDGSNFTLKIRSTKLEDSAMYFCARLAANTGELFFGEGSRLTVL.

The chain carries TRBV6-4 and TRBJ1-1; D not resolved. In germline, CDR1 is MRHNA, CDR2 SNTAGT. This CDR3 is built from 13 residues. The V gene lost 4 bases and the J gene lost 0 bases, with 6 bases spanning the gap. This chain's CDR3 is CASSVTLNTEAFF. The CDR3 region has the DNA TGTGCCAGCAGTGTGACTTTGAACACTGAAGCTTTCTTT.

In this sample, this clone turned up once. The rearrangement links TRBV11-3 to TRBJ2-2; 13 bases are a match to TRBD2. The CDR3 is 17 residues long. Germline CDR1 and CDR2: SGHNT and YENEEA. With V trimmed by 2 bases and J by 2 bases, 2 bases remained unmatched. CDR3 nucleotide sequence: TGTGCCAGCAGCTTAAGGACTAGCGGGAGTAACACCGGGGAGCTGTTTTTT. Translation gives CASSLRTSGSNTGELFF.

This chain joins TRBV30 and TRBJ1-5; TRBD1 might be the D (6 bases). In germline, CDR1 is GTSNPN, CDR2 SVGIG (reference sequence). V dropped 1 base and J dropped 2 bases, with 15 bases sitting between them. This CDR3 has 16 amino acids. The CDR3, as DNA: TGTGCCTGGAGTGGACCATGGTCAGGGGGCAATCAGCCCCAGCATTTT. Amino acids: CAWSGPWSGGNQPQHF.

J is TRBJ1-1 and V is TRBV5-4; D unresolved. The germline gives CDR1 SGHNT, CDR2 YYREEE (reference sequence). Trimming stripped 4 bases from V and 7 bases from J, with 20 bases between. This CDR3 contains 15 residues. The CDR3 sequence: CASSGLNSGSSEAFF. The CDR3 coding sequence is TGTGCCAGCAGCGGATTAAATTCGGGTAGTAGTGAAGCTTTCTTT.

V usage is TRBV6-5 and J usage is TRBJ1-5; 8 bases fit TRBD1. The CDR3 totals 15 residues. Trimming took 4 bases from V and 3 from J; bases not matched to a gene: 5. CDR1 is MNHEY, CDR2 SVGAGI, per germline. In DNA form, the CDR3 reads TGTGCCAGCAGTTCAGGGGGCGCGAACAATCAGCCCCAGCATTTT. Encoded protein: CASSSGGANNQPQHF.